The T cell receptor beta chain described here comes from a study of CXCR3-negative and CXCR3-positive naive CD8 T cells. The libraries of TRB cDNA were prepared using 5' RACE with UMI labels. Each CDR3 protein gets one entry in TCRdb, which reprocessed the 5' RACE reads and gives no DNA. This table lists tens of thousands of distinct CDR3 sequences. This CDR3 spans 16 amino acids. Germline V gene lookup returns CDR1 MNHEY and CDR2 SMNVEV (reference sequence). Remarks on this clonotype: Its antigen is as yet unknown.

Findings and caveats of the study: CXCR3-positive naive cells had more hydrophobic TRB CDR3s than CXCR3-negative naive cells. Similarly elevated diversity marked both naive subsets, with memory CD8+ cells showing far lower diversity.

CD8+ T cell subsets were each sorted in triplicate, 250,000 to 300,000 cells apiece. The TCR originated in a human donor in good health. Some clones in this sample may be carry-over from other donors' samples. Sample: naive CXCR3- CD8+ T cells from blood. Subset in this sample: CD45RO-CCR7+CD27+CD95- naive CD8+ T cells lacking CXCR3 (TNR3-). This chain uses TRBV27 with TRBJ2-7; TCRdb names TRBD1, which stays unverified in the absence of DNA. The CDR3 here is CANPNPGHANAYEQYF.